The clone carrying this TCR beta chain was seen many times. The amount of total RNA extracted per sample was at least 5 micrograms. The record originates from a study of blood T cells in healthy people across ages. From germline, CDR1 is SQVTM and CDR2 ANQGSEA. This CDR3 comprises 10 residues. Trimming shortened V by 4 bases and J by 10 bases, and 10 bases separated the two germline ends. Then a second PCR, running roughly 7 to 11 cycles, was carried out with a sample-barcoded 5' primer and a J-beta primer mix. TCRdb redid the calling of the 5' RACE reads with MiXCR, one entry per CDR3 protein. The sample contains 1.5 million to 2 million distinct CDR3 sequences, around 36% of which appear only once.

The source is a young woman in good health. The chain carries TRBV29-1 and TRBJ2-5; D is unresolved. Sequenced material: blood. This CDR3 is CSVAHQIQYF. DNA for the CDR3: TGCAGCGTTGCACACCAGATCCAGTACTTC. Variable domain in full (rest from reference TRBV29-1 and TRBJ2-5): SAVISQKPSRDICQRGTSLTIQCQVDSQVTMMFWYRQQPGQSLTLIATANQGSEATYESGFVIDKFPISRPNLTFSTLTVSNMSPEDSSIYLCSVAHQIQYFGPGTRLLVL.